This TCR beta chain is drawn from a study of vaccination and CD4 T cells after COVID-19. Sequence data for DNA of cultured CD4+ T cells were generated by the Oncomine TCR Beta short-read assay. A single record per CDR3 protein comes from TCRdb applying MiXCR to the PCR reads. The sample has several thousand distinct CDR3 sequences; about 35% are singletons. On this clonotype itself: The antigen is not known.

Findings of the study overall: Within convalescent individuals, 304 out of 307 vaccine-specific clones proved to be spike mono-reactive.

The CDR3 length is 13 residues. In germline, CDR1 is KGHSH, CDR2 LQKENI. V lost 3 bases and J 2 bases, leaving 8 bases between the germline ends. Sample treatment: approximately nine-day PBMC culture with coronavirus spike peptide pools or control peptides (ViraFEST assay). Before the COVID-19 pandemic (2011-2018), CD4+ T cells were obtained from the unexposed donor. Per-well cultures of some 2 million PBMCs received 9.5 to 10 IU/ml IL-2 and around 10 ug/ml peptide pools. The gene calls are TRBV18 and TRBJ2-7, with unresolved D. Sequencing used CD4+ T cells from blood, cultured in vitro. The TCR sequence derives from a human donor in good health. The CDR3, as DNA: TGTGCCAGCTCACCGGGCTCGGCCTACGAGCAGTACTTC. This gives the protein CASSPGSAYEQYF.